Following are 5 T cell receptor beta chains from one sample sequenced in a study of Tregs in tolerant kidney transplant recipients (dated by TCRdb to the late 2010s). The library was made by the immunoSEQ multiplex PCR assay. Here the immuneACCESS table is served through TCRdb, limited to in-frame sequences with V and J called. Missing clones are a known gap in these copies; in checked studies unresolved V genes cover under half, and the rest lacks a known reason. For this sample there are some 50,000 clones; approximately 89% appear just once. Jointly, the top ten make up about 14% of the sample. The transplants used related donors along with nonmyeloablative bone marrow transplantation, and in the human trials mixed chimerism was transient. The sample was CD8+ T cells from blood (PBMCs), taken 12 months after the transplant. The source is a human patient who received a combined kidney and bone marrow transplant. Where a transplant has occurred, the graft donor may have supplied some of the T cells.

The chain has TRBV7-6 and TRBJ2-1; 7 bases align to TRBD1. V lost 5 bases to trimming and J lost 5 bases; unmatched junction nucleotides: 3. This CDR3 contains 13 residues. Germline CDR1 is SGHVS and CDR2 is FNYEAQ. In nucleotides, the CDR3 is TGTGCCAGCAGCCCGGGACAGAACAATGAGCAGTTCTTC. The encoded protein is CASSPGQNNEQFF.

This sequence joins TRBV2 and TRBJ1-4, with a possible D match to TRBD1 (5 bases). V was pared by 4 bases and J by 8 bases, with 17 bases between. CDR3 length: 15 residues. The germline CDR1 and CDR2 sequences are SNHLY and FYNNEI. CDR3 in amino acids: CASSATGPRWEKLFF. In DNA, the CDR3 is TGTGCCAGCAGTGCAACAGGTCCCCGGTGGGAAAAACTGTTTTTT.

In regard to this clone: Within the sample, other DNA sequences also encode this same CDR3. The J gene is TRBJ2-7, the V gene TRBV4-2; 12 nucleotides match TRBD2. Germline V gene data show CDR1 as LGHNA and CDR2 as YNFKEQ. CDR3 size: 17 residues. V trimming: 0 bases; J trimming: 3 bases; junction bases outside the gene matches: 6. CDR3 DNA: TGTGCCAGCAGCCAAGAACCTACTAGCGGGAGGTTCTACGAGCAGTACTTC. Translation: CASSQEPTSGRFYEQYF.

Comments on this clone: The junction and the germline gene differ at one end; a read error may be behind it. V usage is TRBV4-1 and J usage is TRBJ2-1; TRBD2 matches 8 bases. CDR1 and CDR2 from the germline V gene are MGHRA and YSYEKL. The CDR3 runs to 17 residues. The CDR3 spells CASRQVSGGGWYNEQFF. CDR3 DNA sequence: TGCGCCAGCAGACAAGTAAGCGGGGGCGGGTGGTACAATGAGCAGTTCTTC.

The genes are TRBV4-1 and TRBJ2-3, with 10 bases identical to TRBD2. Trimming cost V 1 base and J 8 bases; bases outside gene matches: 12. Germline CDR1 and CDR2: MGHRA and YSYEKL. CDR3 length: 17 amino acids. The CDR3 DNA sequence: TGCGCCAGCAGCCAAGTGGCTAGCGGGGGCCTATCGAGTACGCAGTATTTT. Its protein is CASSQVASGGLSSTQYF.